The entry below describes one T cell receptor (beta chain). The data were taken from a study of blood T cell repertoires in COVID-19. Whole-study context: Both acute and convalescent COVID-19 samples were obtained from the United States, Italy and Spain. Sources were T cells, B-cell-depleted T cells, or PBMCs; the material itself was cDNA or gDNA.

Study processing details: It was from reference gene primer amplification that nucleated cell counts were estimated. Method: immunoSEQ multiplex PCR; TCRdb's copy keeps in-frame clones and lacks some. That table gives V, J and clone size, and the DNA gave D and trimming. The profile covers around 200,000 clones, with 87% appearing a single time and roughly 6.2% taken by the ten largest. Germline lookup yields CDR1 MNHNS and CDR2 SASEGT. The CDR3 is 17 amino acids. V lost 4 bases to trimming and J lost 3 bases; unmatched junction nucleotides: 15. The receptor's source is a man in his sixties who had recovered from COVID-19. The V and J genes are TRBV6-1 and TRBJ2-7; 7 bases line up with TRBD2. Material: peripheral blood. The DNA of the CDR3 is TGTGCCAGCAGTGGGGGGTATGGGCGGGAGAAGAGCTACGAGCAGTACTTC. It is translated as CASSGGYGREKSYEQYF.